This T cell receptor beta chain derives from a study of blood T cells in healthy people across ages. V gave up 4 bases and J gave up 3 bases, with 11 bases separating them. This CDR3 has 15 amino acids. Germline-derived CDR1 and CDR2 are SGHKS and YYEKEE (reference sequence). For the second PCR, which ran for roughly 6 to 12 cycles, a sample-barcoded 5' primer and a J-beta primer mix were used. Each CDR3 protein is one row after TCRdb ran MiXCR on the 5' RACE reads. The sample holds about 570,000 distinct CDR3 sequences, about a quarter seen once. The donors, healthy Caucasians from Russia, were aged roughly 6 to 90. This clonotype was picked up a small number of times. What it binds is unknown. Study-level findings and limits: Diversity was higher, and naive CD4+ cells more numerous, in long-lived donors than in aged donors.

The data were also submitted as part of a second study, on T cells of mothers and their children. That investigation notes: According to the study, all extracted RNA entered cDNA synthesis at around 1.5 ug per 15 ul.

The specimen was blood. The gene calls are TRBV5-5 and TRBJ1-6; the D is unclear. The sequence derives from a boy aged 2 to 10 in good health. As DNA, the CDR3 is TGTGCCAGCAGCGGGAGTGCAATCTATAATTCACCCCTCCACTTT. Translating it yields CASSGSAIYNSPLHF.